Listed here are 26 T cell receptor beta chains from one sample, sequenced in a study of blood T cell repertoires in COVID-19. The table came from immunoSEQ multiplex PCR; TCRdb's copy has only in-frame clones and leaves some out. The data show approximately 56,000 clones, with roughly 86% seen just once and 9% held by the top ten. Sequencing was done on a sample of peripheral blood. The origin of the receptors is an elderly man with active or convalescent COVID-19.

Here the CDR3 DNA reads TGTGCCAGCAGCCCCAGGACAGGGTCTGGCAATCAGCCCCAGCATTTT. Translating gives CASSPRTGSGNQPQHF. The chain has TRBV7-2 and TRBJ1-5; the match to TRBD1 covers 8 bases. V trimming: 5 bases; J trimming: 2 bases; junction bases outside the gene matches: 8. The CDR3 consists of 16 residues. Germline CDR1 and CDR2: SGHTA and FQGNSA.

This clone was recorded once. The CDR3 loop is CASSQFTGGVGYGYTF. As DNA, the CDR3 is TGCGCCAGCAGCCAATTTACAGGGGGCGTAGGCTATGGCTACACCTTC. The chain combines TRBV4-3 with TRBJ1-2; 9 nucleotides align to TRBD1. Germline CDR1 LGHNA, CDR2 YSLEER. Germline trimming cut 2 bases from V and 4 bases from J; bases unmatched to any gene: 8. This CDR3 is built from 16 residues.

The chain has TRBV7-2 and TRBJ1-2; the D gene is possibly TRBD1 (5 bases). Germline V gene lookup returns CDR1 SGHTA and CDR2 FQGNSA. V was cut by 5 bases and J by 5 bases, with 18 bases left in between. The CDR3 is 15 residues long. The CDR3 protein is CASSPGGDFGYGYTF. CDR3 in DNA: TGTGCCAGCAGCCCTGGAGGGGATTTCGGGTATGGCTACACCTTC.

V gene TRBV2 combines with J gene TRBJ1-2; D gene unclear. V was pared by 4 bases and J by 7 bases, with 16 bases between. The germline V gene encodes CDR1 SNHLY and CDR2 FYNNEI. The CDR3 has 14 amino acids. CDR3 sequence (DNA): TGTGCCAGCAGTGCCTCATCATTTACATTTGGCTACACCTTC. Its protein product is CASSASSFTFGYTF.

The gene calls are TRBV7-2 and TRBJ2-7; TRBD1 is a possible D gene (6 bases). The V end was cut by 2 bases, the J end by 0 bases, with 14 bases between. The CDR3 runs 16 residues. Germline V gives CDR1 SGHTA, CDR2 FQGNSA. The CDR3 is CASSLSGTQPSYEQYF. The CDR3 DNA reads TGTGCCAGCAGCTTATCCGGGACACAACCCTCCTACGAGCAGTACTTC. Supplemented by reference TRBV7-2 and TRBJ2-7, the full variable domain reads GAGVSQSPSNKVTEKGKDVELRCDPISGHTALYWYRQSLGQGLEFLIYFQGNSAPDKSGLPSDRFSAERTGGSVSTLTIQRTQQEDSAVYLCASSLSGTQPSYEQYFGPGTRLTVT.

This rearrangement joins TRBV11-2 to TRBJ2-2; no clear D. This CDR3 region has 13 residues. Germline assignment: CDR1 SGHAT and CDR2 FQNNGV. The V end lost 5 bases, the J end lost 5 bases, and 9 bases lay between the germline ends. The CDR3 loop reads CASSPYTTGELFF. The CDR3, as DNA: TGTGCCAGCAGCCCCTATACTACCGGGGAGCTGTTTTTT.

V and J are TRBV30 and TRBJ1-5; a weak D match, TRBD1 (6 bases). V lost 2 bases and J 7 bases, leaving 12 bases between the germline ends. The CDR3 extends over 13 amino acids. Germline CDR1 GTSNPN, CDR2 SVGIG (reference sequence). CDR3 sequence: CAWSHRANQPQHF. The CDR3 coding sequence is TGTGCCTGGAGTCACAGGGCCAACCAGCCCCAGCATTTT.

The genes are TRBV19 and TRBJ2-7; possibly TRBD1 for D (5 bases). Looked up from germline, CDR1 is LNHDA and CDR2 is SQIVND (reference sequence). Trimming stripped 3 bases from V and 6 bases from J, with 15 bases between. CDR3 length equals 14 residues. The DNA for the CDR3 is TGTGCCAGTAGTATGGCCGGCAGGGTTTCCGAGCAGTACTTC. Protein sequence: CASSMAGRVSEQYF. The full variable domain, in which reference TRBV19 and TRBJ2-7 provide the parts outside the CDR3, is DGGITQSPKYLFRKEGQNVTLSCEQNLNHDAMYWYRQDPGQGLRLIYYSQIVNDFQKGDIAEGYSVSREKKESFPLTVTSAQKNPTAFYLCASSMAGRVSEQYFGPGTRLTVT.

J is TRBJ2-5 and V is TRBV9; 9 nucleotides line up with TRBD2. Germline CDR1 and CDR2: SGDLS and YYNGEE. V dropped 3 bases and J dropped 5; count of bases not matched to a gene: 8. The CDR3 contains 15 residues. CDR3 amino acids: CASSEAGGPGETQYF. The DNA for the CDR3 is TGTGCCAGCAGCGAGGCGGGGGGGCCCGGTGAGACCCAGTACTTC.

For the CDR3, the DNA is TGTGCCAGCAGTGAAGCGGCGGGGGGCTACAATGAGCAGTTCTTC. Residues: CASSEAAGGYNEQFF. The chain combines TRBV2 with TRBJ2-1; TRBD2 aligns across 8 bases. The CDR3 spans 15 residues. Germline CDR1 SNHLY, CDR2 FYNNEI. The V gene end was trimmed by 0 bases and the J gene end by 3 bases; junction bases not matched to a gene: 1.

The chain uses TRBV19 and TRBJ1-3; 11 bases are shared with TRBD1. The CDR3 covers 16 residues. In germline, CDR1 is LNHDA, CDR2 SQIVND (reference sequence). The trim removed 6 bases at V and 4 bases at J, leaving 8 bases unmatched. CDR3 amino acids: CASSLADRGRGNTIYF. The CDR3, as DNA: TGTGCCAGTAGCCTCGCGGACAGGGGGCGAGGAAACACCATATATTTT.

In this sample, this clone turned up once. This chain joins TRBV14 and TRBJ1-1, with a weak D call TRBD1 (5 bases). V was clipped by 4 bases and J by 1 base, with 10 bases between them. The CDR3 consists of 14 residues. Germline-derived CDR1 and CDR2 are SGHDN and FVKESK. The CDR3 DNA reads TGTGCCAGCAGCCCACAGGCCGCGAACACTGAAGCTTTCTTT. Protein product: CASSPQAANTEAFF.

V usage is TRBV15 and J usage is TRBJ2-1; TRBD2 matches at 10 bases. This CDR3 has 14 residues. The germline CDR1 and CDR2 sequences are LNHNV and YYDKDF (reference sequence). J lost 7 bases, V lost 5 bases, and 5 bases had no gene match. The CDR3 DNA reads as TGTGCCACCAGCCGAGTGACTAGCGGGAATGAGCAGTTCTTC. It encodes CATSRVTSGNEQFF.

This chain links TRBV10-3 with TRBJ2-3; 12 positions match TRBD1. The germline gives CDR1 ENHRY, CDR2 SYGVKD. The CDR3 has 14 residues. The trim removed 10 bases at V and 4 bases at J, leaving 6 bases unmatched. This CDR3 reads CASTGQGASDTQYF. CDR3 sequence (DNA): TGTGCCAGTACGGGACAGGGGGCCTCAGATACGCAGTATTTT.

This clone appeared once. This chain joins TRBV9 and TRBJ2-2; TRBD1 aligns across 7 bases. CDR3 length: 16 amino acids. Germline lookup yields CDR1 SGDLS and CDR2 YYNGEE. V was clipped by 1 base and J by 3 bases; unmatched bases: 6. CDR3 protein: CASSVYDRAHTGELFF. For the CDR3, the DNA is TGTGCCAGCAGCGTATACGACAGGGCGCACACCGGGGAGCTGTTTTTT.

This sequence joins TRBV9 and TRBJ2-5, with D possibly matching TRBD2 (7 bases). V was clipped by 4 bases and J by 5 bases, with 21 bases between them. The CDR3 is 16 amino acids. Germline CDR1 is SGDLS and CDR2 is YYNGEE. CDR3: CASSPTGGGGFETQYF. The CDR3 nucleotides are TGTGCCAGCAGCCCGACGGGGGGCGGGGGATTCGAGACCCAGTACTTC.

The chain recombines TRBV12-3 or TRBV12-4 with TRBJ2-5; TRBD2 agrees at 8 bases. This CDR3 region has 13 residues. V was pared by 7 bases and J by 4 bases, with 5 bases of the junction left unmatched. The CDR3 DNA is TGTGCCAGCACCCCCGGGGGGGGAGAGACCCAGTACTTC. This codes for CASTPGGGETQYF.

CDR3 nucleotide sequence: TGTGCCAGCAATTATATAGCGCGGCACACAGATACGCAGTATTTT. Translation gives CASNYIARHTDTQYF. The V gene is TRBV9, the J gene TRBJ2-3, with a possible D match to TRBD2 (5 bases). Trimming removed 6 bases from V and 2 bases from J, with 16 bases in between. Germline values: CDR1 SGDLS, CDR2 YYNGEE. This CDR3 is 15 amino acids long. Supplemented by reference TRBV9 and TRBJ2-3, the full variable domain reads DSGVTQTPKHLITATGQRVTLRCSPRSGDLSVYWYQQSLDQGLQFLIQYYNGEERAKGNILERFSAQQFPDLHSELNLSSLELGDSALYFCASNYIARHTDTQYFGPGTRLTVL.

CDR3 sequence (DNA): TGTGCCAGCAGCCCGAGCGCCCTTGGAAACACCATATATTTT. Amino acid sequence: CASSPSALGNTIYF. This sequence joins TRBV9 and TRBJ1-3, with unresolved D. With 4 bases removed from V and 3 bases from J, the gap between germline ends came to 11 bases. The CDR3 is 14 residues long. The germline CDR1 and CDR2 sequences are SGDLS and YYNGEE.

J is TRBJ1-5 and V is TRBV15; TRBD1 is a possible D gene (5 bases). The CDR3 runs to 15 residues. Germline-derived CDR1 and CDR2 are LNHNV and YYDKDF (reference sequence). The V gene lost 0 bases and the J gene lost 6 bases, with 12 bases spanning the gap. CDR3 in DNA: TGTGCCACCAGCAGAGATCTCCAGGGCGGTCAGCCCCAGCATTTT. Protein product: CATSRDLQGGQPQHF.

This sequence joins TRBV4-1 and TRBJ1-1; D is undetermined. The CDR3 runs to 16 residues. From germline, CDR1 is MGHRA and CDR2 YSYEKL. Trimming cost V 0 bases and J 0 bases, with 11 bases left between them. The CDR3 reads CASSQDPPQMNTEAFF. CDR3 nucleotide sequence: TGCGCCAGCAGCCAAGATCCTCCGCAGATGAACACTGAAGCTTTCTTT.

The chain couples TRBV15 to TRBJ2-4; 8 nucleotides align to TRBD1. CDR1 and CDR2 from the germline V gene are LNHNV and YYDKDF (reference sequence). Germline trimming cut 0 bases from V and 7 bases from J; bases unmatched to any gene: 5. This CDR3 region has 15 residues. The CDR3 DNA follows: TGTGCCACCAGCAGAGATTCAGGGGGCGGGAACATTCAGTACTTC. Translating gives CATSRDSGGGNIQYF. Using reference TRBV15 and TRBJ2-4 for the parts outside the CDR3, the full variable domain is DAMVIQNPRYQVTQFGKPVTLSCSQTLNHNVMYWYQQKSSQAPKLLFHYYDKDFNNEADTPDNFQSRRPNTSFCFLDIRSPGLGDTAMYLCATSRDSGGGNIQYFGAGTRLSVL.

This clone occurred once. At one boundary the junction diverges from the germline segment, which might be a read error. Different DNA sequences within this sample yield the same CDR3. This chain uses TRBV5-1 with TRBJ1-1; the match to TRBD1 covers 9 bases. CDR1 SGHRS and CDR2 YFSETQ come from the germline V gene. The CDR3 sequence is 14 residues long. The CDR3 bases are TGCGCCAGTAGCTGGACAGGGGTGGGCACTGAAGCTTTCTTT. Its protein is CASSWTGVGTEAFF.

This rearrangement joins TRBV7-8 to TRBJ1-5; D uncertain. The CDR3 sequence is 15 residues long. Deletions cut 2 bases from V and 4 bases from J, with 12 bases between. Germline V gene data show CDR1 as SGHVS and CDR2 as FQNEAQ. CDR3: CASSLRWAGNQPQHF. In nucleotides, the CDR3 is TGTGCCAGCAGCTTACGTTGGGCGGGAAATCAGCCCCAGCATTTT.

V is TRBV12-3 or TRBV12-4 and J is TRBJ1-4; D is possibly TRBD1 (6 bases). The CDR3 extends over 12 amino acids. Deletions cut 7 bases from V and 8 bases from J, with 11 bases between. For the CDR3, the DNA is TGTGCCAGCAACAAAGGGGGAGAAAAACTGTTTTTT. Protein sequence: CASNKGGEKLFF.

This clone was recorded a few times. The rearrangement uses TRBV19 and TRBJ1-5; D unresolved. Trimming took 3 bases from V and 0 from J, leaving 9 bases between them. This CDR3 region has 15 residues. Per the germline V gene, CDR1 is LNHDA and CDR2 is SQIVND (reference sequence). The CDR3 protein is CASSIRGSSNQPQHF. The CDR3 region has the DNA TGTGCCAGTAGTATTCGAGGGAGTAGCAATCAGCCCCAGCATTTT.